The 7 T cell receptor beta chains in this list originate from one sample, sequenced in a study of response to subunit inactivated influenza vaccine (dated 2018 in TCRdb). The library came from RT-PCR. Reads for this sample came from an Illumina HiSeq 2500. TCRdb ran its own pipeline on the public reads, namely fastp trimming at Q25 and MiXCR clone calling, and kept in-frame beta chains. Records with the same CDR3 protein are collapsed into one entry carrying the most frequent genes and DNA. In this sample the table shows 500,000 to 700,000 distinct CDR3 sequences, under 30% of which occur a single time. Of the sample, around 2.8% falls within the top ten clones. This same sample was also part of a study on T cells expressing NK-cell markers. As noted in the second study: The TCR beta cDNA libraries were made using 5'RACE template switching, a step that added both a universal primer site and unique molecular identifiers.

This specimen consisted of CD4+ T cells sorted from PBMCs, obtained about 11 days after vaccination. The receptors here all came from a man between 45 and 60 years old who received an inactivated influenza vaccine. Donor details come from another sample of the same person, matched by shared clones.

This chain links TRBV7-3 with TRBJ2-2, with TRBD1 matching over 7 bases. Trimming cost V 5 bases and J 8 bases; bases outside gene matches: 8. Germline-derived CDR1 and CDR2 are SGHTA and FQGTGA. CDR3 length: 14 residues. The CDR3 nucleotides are TGTGCCAGCAGCCCAAACAGGGGCGCGGGGGAGCTGTTTTTT. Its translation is CASSPNRGAGELFF.

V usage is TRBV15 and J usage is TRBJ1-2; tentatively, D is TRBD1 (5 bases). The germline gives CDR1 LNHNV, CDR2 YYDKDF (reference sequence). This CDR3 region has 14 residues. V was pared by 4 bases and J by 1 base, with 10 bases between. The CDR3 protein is CATSKGDRNYGYTF. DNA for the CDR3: TGTGCCACCAGCAAAGGGGACCGTAACTATGGCTACACCTTC.

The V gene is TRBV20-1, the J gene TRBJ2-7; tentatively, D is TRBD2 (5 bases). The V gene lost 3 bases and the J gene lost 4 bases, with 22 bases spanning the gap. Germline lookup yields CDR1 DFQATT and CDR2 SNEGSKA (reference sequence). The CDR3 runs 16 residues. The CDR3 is CSASTPAGSSSYEQYF. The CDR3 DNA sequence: TGCAGTGCTAGCACACCGGCGGGCTCCTCATCTTACGAGCAGTACTTC.

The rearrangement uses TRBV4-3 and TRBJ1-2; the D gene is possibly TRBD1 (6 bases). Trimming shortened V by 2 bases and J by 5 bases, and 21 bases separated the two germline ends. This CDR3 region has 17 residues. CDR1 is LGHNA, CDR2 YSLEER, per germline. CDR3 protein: CASSQSPFGGVWYGYTF. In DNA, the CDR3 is TGCGCCAGCAGCCAAAGTCCGTTTGGGGGCGTTTGGTATGGCTACACCTTC.

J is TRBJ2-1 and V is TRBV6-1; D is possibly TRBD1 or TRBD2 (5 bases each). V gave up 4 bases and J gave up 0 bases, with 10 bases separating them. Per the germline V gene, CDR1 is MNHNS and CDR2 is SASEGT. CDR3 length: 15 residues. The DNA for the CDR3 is TGTGCCAGCAGTGCGGGGCTAAGCTCCTACAATGAGCAGTTCTTC. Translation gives CASSAGLSSYNEQFF.

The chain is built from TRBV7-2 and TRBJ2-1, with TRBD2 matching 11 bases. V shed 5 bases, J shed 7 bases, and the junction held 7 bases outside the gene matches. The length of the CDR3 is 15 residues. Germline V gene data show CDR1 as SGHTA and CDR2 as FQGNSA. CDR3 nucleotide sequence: TGTGCCAGCAGCCGAACCGGGACTAGCGGTAATGAGCAGTTCTTC. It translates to CASSRTGTSGNEQFF.

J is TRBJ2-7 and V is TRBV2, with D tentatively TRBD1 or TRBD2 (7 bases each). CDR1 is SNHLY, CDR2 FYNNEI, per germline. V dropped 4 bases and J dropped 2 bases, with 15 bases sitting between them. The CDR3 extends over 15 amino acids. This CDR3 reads CASSGEGQKPYEQYF. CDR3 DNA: TGTGCCAGCAGTGGGGAGGGACAGAAGCCCTACGAGCAGTACTTC.